This note documents a single T cell receptor (beta chain) sequence. Its antigen is unidentified. TCRdb re-analysed the reads in MiXCR, keeping a single row per CDR3 protein. This table holds approximately 500,000 distinct CDR3 sequences, 16% found once. This specimen comes from a study of T cell repertoires in cytomegalovirus infection. As for the study in general: Both CMV infection and a matching HLA type were indicated by public TCR beta signatures. Study findings and constraints: Dominating the ex vivo response were TCR beta clonotypes that were CMV-specific and HLA-C-restricted. Cumulative frequency (of public TCR beta family members) identified carriers of CMV plus the relevant HLA.

The CDR3 contains 14 residues. CDR1 and CDR2 (germline): MDHEN, SYDVKM. Trimming shortened V by 3 bases and J by 1 base, and 9 bases separated the two germline ends. Material: CD8+ T cells from PBMCs. The genes are TRBV28 and TRBJ1-1; D gene ambiguous. The receptor was isolated from a human donor in good health (CMV status not recorded). Some clones in this sample may be carry-over from other donors' samples. For the CDR3, the DNA is TGTGCCAGCAGTTTTAGGACCGGGAACACTGAAGCTTTCTTT. This encodes CASSFRTGNTEAFF.